One T cell receptor beta chain is described in this entry. Its antigen is not identified. This sample was included in a study of OX40 agonist ivuxolimab in advanced cancers. Whole-study context: Past anti-PD-1, anti-PD-L1 or anti-CTLA-4 therapy was accepted, and 40% had received some.

Findings and limits, study-wide: Patients who responded partially at 0.1-3.0 mg/kg showed clonal expansion ranking among the lowest.

Sequencing used immunoSEQ multiplex PCR; TCRdb keeps in-frame clones, though not all of them. The top ten hold approximately 1.1% of the sample, which has under 70,000 clones, 86% seen once. The sequence derives from an adult with an advanced solid tumor such as melanoma, head and neck, liver or kidney cancer. The sample was CD4+ or CD8+ T cells sorted from blood, taken in a trial of the OX40 agonist ivuxolimab.

The DNA for the CDR3 is TGTGCCTGGAGTGAGTCGGCTTCACCCCTCCACTTT. Its protein product is CAWSESASPLHF. The gene calls are TRBV30 and TRBJ1-6; D unresolved. The CDR3 spans 12 residues. The V end lost 1 base, the J end lost 9 bases, and 7 bases lay between the germline ends. Germline values: CDR1 GTSNPN, CDR2 SVGIG (reference sequence).